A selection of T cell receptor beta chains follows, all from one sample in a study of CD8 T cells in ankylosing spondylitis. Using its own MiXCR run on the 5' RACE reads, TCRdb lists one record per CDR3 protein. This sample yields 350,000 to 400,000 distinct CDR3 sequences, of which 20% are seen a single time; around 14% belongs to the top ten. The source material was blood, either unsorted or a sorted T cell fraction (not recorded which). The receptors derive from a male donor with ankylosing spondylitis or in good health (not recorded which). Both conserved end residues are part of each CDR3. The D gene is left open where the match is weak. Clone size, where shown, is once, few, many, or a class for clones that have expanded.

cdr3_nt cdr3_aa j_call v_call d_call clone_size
TGTGCCAGCAGTCCCCGACCGCTGGGGAGCACAGATACGCAGTATTTT CASSPRPLGSTDTQYF TRBJ2-3 TRBV27 . .
TGTGCCAGCAGTTTGTACATCCTGGACAGGGGGCGGACAGATACGCAGTATTTT CASSLYILDRGRTDTQYF TRBJ2-3 TRBV27 TRBD1 .
TGCGCCAGCAGCTCGGACTGGACGGCAGATACGCAGTATTTT CASSSDWTADTQYF TRBJ2-3 TRBV5-1 . .
TGTGCCAGCAGCCAAGAGTACGGCGGGGGGGCGACAGATACGCAGTATTTT CASSQEYGGGATDTQYF TRBJ2-3 TRBV4-2 TRBD2 .
TGCAGTGCTAGTCGGGGTGGGGGCCAAGAGACCCAGTACTTC CSASRGGGQETQYF TRBJ2-5 TRBV20-1 . .
TGTGCCAGCAGTTTCTGGCAGGGGGCTTCTGAAGCTTTCTTT CASSFWQGASEAFF TRBJ1-1 TRBV27 TRBD1 once
TGTGCCAGCAGTCCAATAGGGCAAAACACCGGGGAGCTGTTTTTT CASSPIGQNTGELFF TRBJ2-2 TRBV27 . few
TGCAGTGCTCGGACAAGGGAATCCTACGAGCAGTACTTC CSARTRESYEQYF TRBJ2-7 TRBV20-1 . once
TGCGCCAGCAGCCCGGGACCTAGCGGGGCCTACGAGCAGTACTTC CASSPGPSGAYEQYF TRBJ2-7 TRBV5-1 TRBD2 .
TGTGCCAGCAGCCAACTCCTAGCGGGGGTGAACAATGAGCAGTTCTTC CASSQLLAGVNNEQFF TRBJ2-1 TRBV28 TRBD2 few
TGTGCCAGCAGCCATGGGACTAGGGCGTGGGAGACCCAGTACTTC CASSHGTRAWETQYF TRBJ2-5 TRBV3-1 TRBD2 few
TGCGCCAGCAGCCTGAGGGAGGGTGGCACAGATACGCAGTATTTT CASSLREGGTDTQYF TRBJ2-3 TRBV5-1 TRBD2 few
TGCAGTGCTAATCGGGGGGAAGCCTACGAGCAGTACTTC CSANRGEAYEQYF TRBJ2-7 TRBV20-1 TRBD2 few
TGCAGTGCTAGAGTGGCGGAAGGTCCCTATGGCTACACCTTC CSARVAEGPYGYTF TRBJ1-2 TRBV20-1 . .
TGTGCCAGCAGGTACGGGGGTAAGGGATGGTCTGAAGCTTTCTTT CASRYGGKGWSEAFF TRBJ1-1 TRBV12-3/TRBV12-4 . many
TGTGCCAGCAGCCTCCCCCTTAGCGGGGGGGATTTAAATGAGCAGTTCTTC CASSLPLSGGDLNEQFF TRBJ2-1 TRBV7-6 TRBD2 .
TGTGCCAGCAGCGTAGTGTCTAGCGGGGGGGTGGAGCAGTTCTTC CASSVVSSGGVEQFF TRBJ2-1 TRBV9 TRBD2 few
TGTGCCAGCAGCCGCCGGGACAGGGAAGAGACCCAGTACTTC CASSRRDREETQYF TRBJ2-5 TRBV7-9 TRBD1 .
TGCGCCAGCAACCTGGACAGGGGGCCCTCCTACGAGCAGTACTTC CASNLDRGPSYEQYF TRBJ2-7 TRBV5-1 TRBD1 few
TGCAGTGCTAGAGATCCCGGGGGGCCCTACAATGAGCAGTTCTTC CSARDPGGPYNEQFF TRBJ2-1 TRBV20-1 . many
TGTGCCAGCAGCAGCCAGGGGATTCAGCCCCAGCATTTT CASSSQGIQPQHF TRBJ1-5 TRBV7-9 . few
TGTGCCAGCAGTGAAGGACCGGCAGGGGGGAGTCGTGGCGGGGAGCTGTTTTTT CASSEGPAGGSRGGELFF TRBJ2-2 TRBV6-1 . .
TGTGCCAGCACACGGACTAGCGGGGATTACGAGCAGTACTTC CASTRTSGDYEQYF TRBJ2-7 TRBV2 TRBD2 few
TGTGCCAGCAGTCCCGTCAAAACGCTTGAGGAGACCCAGTACTTC CASSPVKTLEETQYF TRBJ2-5 TRBV12-3/TRBV12-4 . few
TGTGCCAGCAGTTTCTCGTCAGGGGGCCCCGGGGAGCTGTTTTTT CASSFSSGGPGELFF TRBJ2-2 TRBV12-3/TRBV12-4 TRBD1 .
TGTGCCAGCACGGCCGGAGCGCAGAGTTCTGGAAACACCATATATTTT CASTAGAQSSGNTIYF TRBJ1-3 TRBV12-3/TRBV12-4 . few
TGCGCCAGTGGGGGGGGACCCCTTTCCTACGAGCAGTACTTC CASGGGPLSYEQYF TRBJ2-7 TRBV5-1 TRBD2 .
TGCAGTGCTAGGGGACTAGCGGGGCACCAAGAGACCCAGTACTTC CSARGLAGHQETQYF TRBJ2-5 TRBV20-1 TRBD2 .
TGTGCCAGCAGCTTCGTAGAGAACAGCGTTCTCCAAGAGACCCAGTACTTC CASSFVENSVLQETQYF TRBJ2-5 TRBV5-5 . .
TGCAGCGTTGGGGGGGGGCTGAGTCGCTACAATGAGCAGTTCTTC CSVGGGLSRYNEQFF TRBJ2-1 TRBV29-1 . .
TGTGCCAGCAGGGGATCGGGACAGACATACGAGCAGTACTTC CASRGSGQTYEQYF TRBJ2-7 TRBV6-1 TRBD1 .
TGTGCCACCAGCAGAGGCTCTAGCGGGGGCCTGTACAATGAGCAGTTCTTC CATSRGSSGGLYNEQFF TRBJ2-1 TRBV15 TRBD2 few
TGCAGCGTTGAAGATCGGGACAGGGTATTTCCCTACGAGCAGTACTTC CSVEDRDRVFPYEQYF TRBJ2-7 TRBV29-1 TRBD1 few
TGCGCCAGCAGCCAGACAGGGGGCTCAAGCTCCTACAATGAGCAGTTCTTC CASSQTGGSSSYNEQFF TRBJ2-1 TRBV5-1 TRBD1 .
TGTGCCAGCAGCTTCACCCGGGGCGGGGAGCTGTTTTTT CASSFTRGGELFF TRBJ2-2 TRBV5-6 . few
TGTGCCAGCAGGGGGCAGGGGGCAAATGAGCAGTTCTTC CASRGQGANEQFF TRBJ2-1 TRBV9 TRBD1 few
TGCAGTGCTAGAGATTGGGGCGGCTCCTACGAGCAGTACTTC CSARDWGGSYEQYF TRBJ2-7 TRBV20-1 . .
TGTGCCAGCAGCTCCACCGGGACAGCCGCCGGGGAGCTGTTTTTT CASSSTGTAAGELFF TRBJ2-2 TRBV7-9 TRBD1 few
TGCGCCAGCAGCTTCTCCGGGGGGTTCACAGATACGCAGTATTTT CASSFSGGFTDTQYF TRBJ2-3 TRBV5-1 TRBD2 .
TGTGCCAGCAGCTTCGGGTCCTGGGAGCAGTACTTC CASSFGSWEQYF TRBJ2-7 TRBV7-9 . many
TGTGCCATCAGTGAAGCCGACAGCTCCTACGAGCAGTACTTC CAISEADSSYEQYF TRBJ2-7 TRBV10-3 . few
TGCGCCAGCAGCCAAGAAATAGAGCTCTACGAGCAGTACTTC CASSQEIELYEQYF TRBJ2-7 TRBV4-1 . .
TGCAGCGTTGAGTACAGGATATTATACGAGCAGTACTTC CSVEYRILYEQYF TRBJ2-7 TRBV29-1 . many
TGTGCCAGCAGTTACTCCCCCCTACCTAGCGGGGGGGATACGCAGTATTTT CASSYSPLPSGGDTQYF TRBJ2-3 TRBV6-5 TRBD2 few
TGTGCCACCAGCCCCGGGACAGGGTTACTCAGCACAGATACGCAGTATTTT CATSPGTGLLSTDTQYF TRBJ2-3 TRBV3-1 TRBD1 once